This TCR beta chain was retrieved from a study of cytomegalovirus exposure and HLA in healthy donors. Notes on the study in general: A missense DCLRE1C variant was associated with V- and J-gene trimming of TCR beta chains in a later analysis, and an independent cohort replicated the association. Available immune exposure information was restricted to CMV serostatus only.

Remarks on this clone: What it recognizes is unknown.

PCR involved 60 Vbeta and 13 Jbeta primers. The protocol was immunoSEQ multiplex PCR, while the TCRdb copy is restricted to in-frame clones and leaves out a portion. The sample comprises 150,000 or so clones, 70% to 80% of which are singletons, and 0.95% to 1.1% rests with the top ten. The J segment lost 6 bases and the V segment lost 4 bases, leaving 5 bases of the junction unmatched. The CDR3 covers 13 residues. Germline V lookup: CDR1 SQVTM, CDR2 ANQGSEA. This receptor was identified in a woman aged 40 to 55 in good health and CMV-seronegative. Sequencing was performed on PBMCs. The chain has TRBV29-1 and TRBJ2-2, with 7 positions matching TRBD1. CDR3 in amino acids: CSVGNRGAGELFF. DNA for the CDR3: TGCAGCGTTGGGAACAGGGGAGCCGGGGAGCTGTTTTTT.